This T cell receptor (beta chain) was found in a study of metastatic and nonmetastatic thyroid tumors. Study-wide background: Samples came from malignant and benign thyroid patients, and repertoires were compared across blood and tumor or nodule tissue.

Germline V lookup: CDR1 SGHVS, CDR2 FQNEAQ. The CDR3 is 14 residues long. Trimming cost V 1 base and J 2 bases, with 6 bases left between them. The table lists this clone with many counts. MiXCR reprocessed the PCR reads for TCRdb. The sample includes around 38,000 clones, roughly 31% seen only once; the top ten take 9.5% to 10%. Thyroid surgery was preceded by no treatment in any patient. This sequence was found in a male donor with papillary thyroid cancer or a benign thyroid nodule (not recorded which). Some clones in this sample may be carry-over from other donors' samples. The chain recombines TRBV7-8 with TRBJ2-1; no clear D. The sequencing input was blood. CDR3 sequence (DNA): TGTGCCAGCAGCTTAGGGGAACCCTACAATGAGCAGTTCTTC. Its translation: CASSLGEPYNEQFF.